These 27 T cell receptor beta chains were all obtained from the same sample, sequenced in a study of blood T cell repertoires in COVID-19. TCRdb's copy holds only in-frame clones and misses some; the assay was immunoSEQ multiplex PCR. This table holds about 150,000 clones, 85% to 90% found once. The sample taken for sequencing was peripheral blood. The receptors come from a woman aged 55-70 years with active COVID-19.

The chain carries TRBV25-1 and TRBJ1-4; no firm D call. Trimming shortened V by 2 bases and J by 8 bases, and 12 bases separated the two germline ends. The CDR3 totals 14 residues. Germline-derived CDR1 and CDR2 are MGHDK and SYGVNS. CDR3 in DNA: TGTGCCAGCAGTGAAGCCGGACTTGTCGAAAAACTGTTTTTT. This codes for CASSEAGLVEKLFF. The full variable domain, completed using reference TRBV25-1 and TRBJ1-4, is EADIYQTPRYLVIGTGKKITLECSQTMGHDKMYWYQQDPGMELHLIHYSYGVNSTEKGDLSSESTVSRIRTEHFPLTLESARPSHTSQYLCASSEAGLVEKLFFGSGTQLSVL.

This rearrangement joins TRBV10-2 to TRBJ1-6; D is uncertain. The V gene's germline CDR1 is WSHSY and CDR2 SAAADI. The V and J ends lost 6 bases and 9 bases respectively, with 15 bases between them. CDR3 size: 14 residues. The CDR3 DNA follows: TGCGCCAGCAGGGCAGCAGGAAACTTTTCACCCCTCCACTTT. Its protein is CASRAAGNFSPLHF.

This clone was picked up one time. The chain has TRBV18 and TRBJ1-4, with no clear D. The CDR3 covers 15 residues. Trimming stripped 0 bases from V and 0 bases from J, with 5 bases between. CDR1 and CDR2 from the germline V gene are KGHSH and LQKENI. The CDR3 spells CASSPPQTTNEKLFF. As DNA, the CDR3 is TGTGCCAGCTCACCACCACAGACAACTAATGAAAAACTGTTTTTT.

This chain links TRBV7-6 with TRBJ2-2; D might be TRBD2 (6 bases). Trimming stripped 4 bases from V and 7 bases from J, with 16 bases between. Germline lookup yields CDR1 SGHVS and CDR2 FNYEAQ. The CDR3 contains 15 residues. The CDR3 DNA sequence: TGTGCCAGCAGCTCCCGGGAGTACGGGGGCGGGGAGCTGTTTTTT. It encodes CASSSREYGGGELFF.

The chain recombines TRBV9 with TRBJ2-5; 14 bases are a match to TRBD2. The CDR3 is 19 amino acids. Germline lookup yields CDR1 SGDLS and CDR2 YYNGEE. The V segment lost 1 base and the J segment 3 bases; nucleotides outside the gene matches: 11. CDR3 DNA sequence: TGTGCCAGCAGCGTAAGGGATTCCTGGGGACTAGCGGGAGAAGAGACCCAGTACTTC. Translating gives CASSVRDSWGLAGEETQYF.

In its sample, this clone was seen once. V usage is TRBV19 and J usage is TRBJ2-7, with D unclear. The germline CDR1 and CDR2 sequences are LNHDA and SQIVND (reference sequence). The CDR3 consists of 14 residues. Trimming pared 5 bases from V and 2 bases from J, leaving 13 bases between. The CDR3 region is CASSERYSAYEQYF. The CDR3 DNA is TGTGCCAGTAGTGAGAGGTATAGTGCCTACGAGCAGTACTTC.

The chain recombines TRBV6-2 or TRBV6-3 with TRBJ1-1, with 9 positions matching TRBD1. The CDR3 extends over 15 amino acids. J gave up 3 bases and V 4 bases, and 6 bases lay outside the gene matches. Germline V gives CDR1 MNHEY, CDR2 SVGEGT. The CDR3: CASSSPGQGDTEAFF. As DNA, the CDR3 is TGTGCCAGCAGTTCCCCGGGACAGGGAGACACTGAAGCTTTCTTT.

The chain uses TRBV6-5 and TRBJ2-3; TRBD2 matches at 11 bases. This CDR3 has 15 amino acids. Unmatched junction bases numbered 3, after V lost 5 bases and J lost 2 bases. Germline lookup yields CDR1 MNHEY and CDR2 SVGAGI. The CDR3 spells CASSQGLAATDTQYF. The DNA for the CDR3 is TGTGCCAGCAGTCAGGGACTAGCGGCCACAGATACGCAGTATTTT.

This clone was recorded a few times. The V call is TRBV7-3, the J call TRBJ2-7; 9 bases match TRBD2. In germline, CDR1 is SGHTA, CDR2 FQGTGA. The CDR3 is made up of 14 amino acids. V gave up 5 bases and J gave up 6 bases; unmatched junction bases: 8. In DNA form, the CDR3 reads TGTGCCAGCAGCCCGGGACTAGCAGAGCCCGAGCAGTACTTC. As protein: CASSPGLAEPEQYF.

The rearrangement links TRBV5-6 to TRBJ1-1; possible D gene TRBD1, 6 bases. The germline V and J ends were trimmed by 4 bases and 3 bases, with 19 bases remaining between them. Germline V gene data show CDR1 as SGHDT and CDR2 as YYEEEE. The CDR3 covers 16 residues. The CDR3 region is CASSHLPGRGDTEAFF. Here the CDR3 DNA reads TGTGCCAGCAGCCACTTACCTGGGAGGGGGGACACTGAAGCTTTCTTT.

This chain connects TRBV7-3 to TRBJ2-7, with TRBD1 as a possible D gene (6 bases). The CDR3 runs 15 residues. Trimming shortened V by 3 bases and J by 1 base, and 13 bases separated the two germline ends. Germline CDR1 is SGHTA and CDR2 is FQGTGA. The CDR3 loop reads CASSLGQGLSYEQYF. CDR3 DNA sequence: TGTGCCAGCAGCTTGGGGCAGGGGTTATCCTACGAGCAGTACTTC.

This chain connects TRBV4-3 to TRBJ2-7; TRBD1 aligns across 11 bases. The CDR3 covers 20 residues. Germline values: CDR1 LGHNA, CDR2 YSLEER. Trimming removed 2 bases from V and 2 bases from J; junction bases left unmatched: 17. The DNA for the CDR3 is TGCGCCAGCAGCCAAAGATCCGCGTCGTTTTCGGGACAGGGGGCCTACGAGCAGTACTTC. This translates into CASSQRSASFSGQGAYEQYF.

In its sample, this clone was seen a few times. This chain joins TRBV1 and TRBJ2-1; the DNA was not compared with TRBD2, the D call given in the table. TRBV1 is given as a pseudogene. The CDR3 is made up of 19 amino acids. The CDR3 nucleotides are TGCACCAGCAGCCAAGACTCCGCGGGAGGAAGCGGGAGAGGGGATGAGCAGTTCTTC. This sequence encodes CTSSQDSAGGSGRGDEQFF.

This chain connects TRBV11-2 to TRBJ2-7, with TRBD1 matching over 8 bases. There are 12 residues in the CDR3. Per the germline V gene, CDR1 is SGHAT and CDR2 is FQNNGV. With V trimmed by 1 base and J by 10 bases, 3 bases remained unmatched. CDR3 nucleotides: TGTGCCAGCAGCTTAGGGTCAGGGGGCCAGTACTTC. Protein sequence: CASSLGSGGQYF.

CDR3 sequence: CASSQGGYNSPLHF. CDR3 DNA sequence: TGTGCCAGCAGTCAGGGGGGCTATAATTCACCCCTCCACTTT. V and J are TRBV28 and TRBJ1-6, with TRBD1 matching over 7 bases. V trimming: 5 bases; J trimming: 3 bases; junction bases outside the gene matches: 1. The germline gives CDR1 MDHEN, CDR2 SYDVKM. The CDR3 sequence is 14 residues long.

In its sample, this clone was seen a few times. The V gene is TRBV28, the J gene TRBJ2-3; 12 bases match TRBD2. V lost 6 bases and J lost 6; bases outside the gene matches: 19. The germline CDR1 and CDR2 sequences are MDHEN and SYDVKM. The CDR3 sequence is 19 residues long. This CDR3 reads CASRTPGPTSGRVRDTQYF. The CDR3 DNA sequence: TGTGCCAGCAGAACCCCCGGGCCGACTAGCGGGAGAGTTAGGGATACGCAGTATTTT. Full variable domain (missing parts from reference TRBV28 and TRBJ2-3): DVKVTQSSRYLVKRTGEKVFLECVQDMDHENMFWYRQDPGLGLRLIYFSYDVKMKEKGDIPEGYSVSREKKERFSLILESASTNQTSMYLCASRTPGPTSGRVRDTQYFGPGTRLTVL.

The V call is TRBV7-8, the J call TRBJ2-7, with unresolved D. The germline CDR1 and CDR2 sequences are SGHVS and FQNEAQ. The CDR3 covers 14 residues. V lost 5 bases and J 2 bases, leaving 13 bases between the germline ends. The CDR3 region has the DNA TGTGCCAGCAGCCTAAGCAGGAATCCCTACGAGCAGTACTTC. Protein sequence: CASSLSRNPYEQYF.

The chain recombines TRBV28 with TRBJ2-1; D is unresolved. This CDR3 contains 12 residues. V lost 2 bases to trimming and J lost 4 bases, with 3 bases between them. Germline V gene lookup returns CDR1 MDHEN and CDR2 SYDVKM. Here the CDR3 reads CASSLRYNEQFF. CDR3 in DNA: TGTGCCAGCAGTTTACGGTACAATGAGCAGTTCTTC.

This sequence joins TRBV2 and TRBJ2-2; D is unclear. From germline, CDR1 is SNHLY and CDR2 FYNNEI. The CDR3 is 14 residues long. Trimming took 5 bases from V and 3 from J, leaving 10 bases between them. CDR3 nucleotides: TGTGCCAGCAGTCCGGCGGTCCACACCGGGGAGCTGTTTTTT. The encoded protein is CASSPAVHTGELFF.

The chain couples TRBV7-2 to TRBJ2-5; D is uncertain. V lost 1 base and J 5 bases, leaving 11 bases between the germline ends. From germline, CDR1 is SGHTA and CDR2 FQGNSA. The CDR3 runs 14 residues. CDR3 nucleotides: TGTGCCAGCAGCTTAGACGGCAGACTTGAGACCCAGTACTTC. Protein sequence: CASSLDGRLETQYF.

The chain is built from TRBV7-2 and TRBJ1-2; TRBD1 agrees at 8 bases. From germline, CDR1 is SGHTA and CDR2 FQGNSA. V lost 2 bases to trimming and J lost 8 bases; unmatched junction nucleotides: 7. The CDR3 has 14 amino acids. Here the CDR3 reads CASSLTWTGSGYTF. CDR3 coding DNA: TGTGCCAGCAGCTTAACCTGGACAGGGAGCGGCTACACCTTC.

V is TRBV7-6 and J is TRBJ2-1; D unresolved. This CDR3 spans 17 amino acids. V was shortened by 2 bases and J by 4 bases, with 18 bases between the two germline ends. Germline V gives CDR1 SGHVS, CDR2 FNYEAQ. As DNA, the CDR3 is TGTGCCAGCAGCTTAAAGATCCCTCCGCCCGGGTACAATGAGCAGTTCTTC. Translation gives CASSLKIPPPGYNEQFF.

DNA of the CDR3: TGTGCCAGCAGCTTTGACAGGGAGAACACTGAAGCTTTCTTT. Translating gives CASSFDRENTEAFF. The rearrangement uses TRBV11-2 and TRBJ1-1; 7 bases line up with TRBD1. In germline, CDR1 is SGHAT, CDR2 FQNNGV. V was clipped by 3 bases and J by 1 base; unmatched bases: 2. This CDR3 region has 14 residues.

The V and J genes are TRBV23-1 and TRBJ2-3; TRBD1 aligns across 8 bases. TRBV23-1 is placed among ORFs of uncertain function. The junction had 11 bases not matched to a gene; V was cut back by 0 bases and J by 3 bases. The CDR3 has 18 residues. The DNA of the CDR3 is TGCGCCAGCAGTCAATCGTATGGGCGGGACAGGACAACAGATACGCAGTATTTT. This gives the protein CASSQSYGRDRTTDTQYF.

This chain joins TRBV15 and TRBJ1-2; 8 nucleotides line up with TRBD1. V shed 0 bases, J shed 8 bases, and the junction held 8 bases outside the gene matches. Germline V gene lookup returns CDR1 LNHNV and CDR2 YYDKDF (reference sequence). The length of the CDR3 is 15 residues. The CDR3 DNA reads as TGTGCCACCAGCAGAGAGGGCAGGGGGCGTGGGGGCTACACCTTC. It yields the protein CATSREGRGRGGYTF.

The CDR3 DNA follows: TGTGCCAGCTCACGAACTAGCGGGAGCCATGAGCAGTTCTTC. Translated: CASSRTSGSHEQFF. The genes are TRBV18 and TRBJ2-1; 11 bases are shared with TRBD2. The J segment lost 8 bases and the V segment lost 4 bases, leaving 4 bases of the junction unmatched. The germline V gene encodes CDR1 KGHSH and CDR2 LQKENI. The length of the CDR3 is 14 residues.

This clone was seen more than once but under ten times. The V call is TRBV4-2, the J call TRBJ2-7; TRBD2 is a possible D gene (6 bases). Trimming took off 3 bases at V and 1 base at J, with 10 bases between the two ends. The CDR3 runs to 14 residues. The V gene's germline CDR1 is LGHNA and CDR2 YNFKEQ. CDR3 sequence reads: CASSQRGQSYEQYF. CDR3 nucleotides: TGTGCCAGCAGCCAGCGGGGCCAGTCCTACGAGCAGTACTTC.